A single sample gave rise to the 13 T cell receptor beta chains below, sequenced in a study of technical replicates of blood from several donors. The table came from immunoSEQ multiplex PCR; TCRdb's copy has only in-frame clones and leaves some out. The profile covers roughly 80,000 clones, with around 92% appearing a single time and about 0.41% taken by the ten largest. Sequenced input: T cells isolated from PBMCs. Receptors originate from a human donor in good health.

The V call is TRBV19, the J call TRBJ2-1; 9 positions match TRBD2. The trim removed 3 bases at V and 7 bases at J, leaving 7 bases unmatched. This CDR3 has 15 amino acids. Germline loops: CDR1 LNHDA, CDR2 SQIVND (reference sequence). The DNA for the CDR3 is TGTGCCAGTAGTATCGCCCTAGCGGGGTTAAATGAGCAGTTCTTC. Its translation: CASSIALAGLNEQFF.

This clone showed up just once. V and J are TRBV9 and TRBJ2-7; 9 bases align to TRBD1. Germline-derived CDR1 and CDR2 are SGDLS and YYNGEE. The CDR3 has 15 amino acids. V dropped 3 bases and J dropped 2; count of bases not matched to a gene: 6. The CDR3 DNA follows: TGTGCCAGCAGCGCGCTTGGGACAGGGCCCTACGAGCAGTACTTC. Protein: CASSALGTGPYEQYF.

The V gene is TRBV5-6, the J gene TRBJ1-2; D perhaps matches TRBD1 (5 bases). Between the trimmed V and J ends, which lost 1 base and 5 bases, there was a span of 12 bases. The germline gives CDR1 SGHDT, CDR2 YYEEEE. The CDR3 has 14 residues. CDR3 nucleotides: TGTGCCAGCAGCTTGACAGGAGAGTTGTATGGCTACACCTTC. Translation: CASSLTGELYGYTF.

The rearrangement uses TRBV13 and TRBJ1-4, with 7 bases fitting TRBD1. The V segment lost 4 bases and the J segment 8 bases; nucleotides outside the gene matches: 13. Germline CDR1 and CDR2: PRHDT and FYEKMQ (reference sequence). The CDR3 has 16 amino acids. CDR3 loop: CASSYPGAGGLEKLFF. The CDR3 DNA is TGTGCCAGCAGCTACCCAGGGGCAGGGGGTTTGGAAAAACTGTTTTTT.

This clone has a single count. The rearrangement joins TRBV6-6 to TRBJ2-7; tentatively, D is TRBD2 (5 bases). This CDR3 spans 14 amino acids. Trimming took off 2 bases at V and 5 bases at J, with 13 bases between the two ends. Per germline, CDR1 MNHNY and CDR2 SVGAGI (reference sequence). This CDR3 reads CASSYVNGNDEQYF. The CDR3 bases are TGTGCCAGCAGTTACGTAAACGGGAACGACGAGCAGTACTTC.

The chain joins TRBV29-1 to TRBJ2-4, with TRBD2 matching over 11 bases. Germline CDR1 reads SQVTM; CDR2 reads ANQGSEA. The CDR3 spans 16 residues. J lost 2 bases, V lost 4 bases, and 7 bases had no gene match. CDR3 coding DNA: TGCAGCGTTGGCCCTGGACTAGCGGGTACCAAAAACATTCAGTACTTC. Translating it yields CSVGPGLAGTKNIQYF.

V gene TRBV20-1 combines with J gene TRBJ1-3; tentatively, D is TRBD1 (5 bases). CDR3 length equals 11 residues. Germline lookup yields CDR1 DFQATT and CDR2 SNEGSKA (reference sequence). CDR3 nucleotide sequence: TGCAGAAGGGGTTTTGGAAACACCATATATTTT. Amino acid sequence: CRRGFGNTIYF.

The chain couples TRBV30 to TRBJ1-5; 7 bases fit TRBD1. Germline CDR1 reads GTSNPN; CDR2 reads SVGIG (reference sequence). Trimming took 0 bases from V and 3 from J; bases not matched to a gene: 2. The CDR3 consists of 14 residues. DNA for the CDR3: TGTGCCTGGAGTGTACAGGGGTTCAATCAGCCCCAGCATTTT. This encodes CAWSVQGFNQPQHF.

J is TRBJ2-2 and V is TRBV19; TRBD2 aligns across 10 bases. The CDR3 has 14 residues. With 6 bases clipped from V and 5 bases from J, the junction kept 3 bases outside the gene matches. CDR1 and CDR2 from the germline V gene are LNHDA and SQIVND (reference sequence). The CDR3 region is CASRKREGTGELFF. The CDR3 DNA is TGTGCCAGTAGGAAGCGGGAGGGGACCGGGGAGCTGTTTTTT.

This clone was seen only once. The chain recombines TRBV5-8 with TRBJ1-1; TRBD1 matches at 9 bases. Germline CDR1 SGHTS, CDR2 YDEGEE. With V trimmed by 1 base and J by 5 bases, 3 bases remained unmatched. The CDR3 has 14 residues. The CDR3 here is CASSLNRGRTEAFF. The CDR3 DNA is TGTGCCAGCAGCTTGAACAGGGGGCGGACTGAAGCTTTCTTT. The full variable domain, completed using reference TRBV5-8 and TRBJ1-1, is EAGVTQSPTHLIKTRGQQATLRCSPISGHTSVYWYQQALGLGLQFLLWYDEGEERNRGNFPPRFSGRQFPNYSSELNVNALELEDSALYLCASSLNRGRTEAFFGQGTRLTVV.

V is TRBV6-6 and J is TRBJ2-7; tentative D call: TRBD1 (6 bases). The germline V gene encodes CDR1 MNHNY and CDR2 SVGAGI (reference sequence). CDR3 length equals 12 residues. Trimming shortened V by 8 bases and J by 5 bases, and 13 bases separated the two germline ends. CDR3 sequence (DNA): TGTGCCAGCCGGGACATAGTCAACGAGCAGTACTTC. The encoded protein is CASRDIVNEQYF.

The chain recombines TRBV6-5 with TRBJ1-5; D remains ambiguous. The CDR3 sequence is 13 residues long. CDR1 is MNHEY and CDR2 is SVGAGI in the germline V gene. V was shortened by 6 bases and J by 4 bases, with 10 bases between the two germline ends. CDR3 nucleotide sequence: TGTGCCAGCAGCATCGACAAGAATCAGCCCCAGCATTTT. Translating it yields CASSIDKNQPQHF.

This clone came up once. The V and J genes are TRBV7-9 and TRBJ1-3; D gene ambiguous. The V end was cut by 6 bases, the J end by 0 bases, with 9 bases between. This CDR3 has 14 residues. In germline, CDR1 is SEHNR, CDR2 FQNEAQ (reference sequence). CDR3 sequence (DNA): TGTGCCAGCAGGAGTTACCGCTCTGGAAACACCATATATTTT. It yields the protein CASRSYRSGNTIYF.